Listed below are T cell receptor beta chains from one sample, sequenced in a study of monozygotic twins with inflammatory bowel disease. TCRdb reanalyzed the 5' RACE reads, giving one entry per CDR3 protein sequence and no DNA. In total, the table holds hundreds of thousands of distinct CDR3 sequences. The sequencing sample was made of blood. The receptor source for this set is a human donor with ulcerative colitis or Crohn's disease, or a healthy co-twin of an affected twin (not recorded which). Both conserved end residues are part of each CDR3.

CDR3 length: 11
V gene: TRBV29-1
J gene: TRBJ2-1
CDR3 protein: CSVAFYNEQFF

CDR3 length: 16
V gene: TRBV13
J gene: TRBJ2-3
CDR3 protein: CASSLMVGDSTDTQYF

CDR3 length: 20
V gene: TRBV5-1
J gene: TRBJ2-6
CDR3 protein: CASSPSPLGRDFSGANVLTF

CDR3 length: 15
V gene: TRBV20-1
J gene: TRBJ1-6
CDR3 protein: CSAGVSGAEFGPLHF

CDR3 length: 14
V gene: TRBV18
J gene: TRBJ2-3
CDR3 protein: CASSPRRVPDTQYF

CDR3 length: 12
V gene: TRBV18
J gene: TRBJ1-1
CDR3 protein: CASSSTDTEAFF

CDR3 length: 14
V gene: TRBV7-9
J gene: TRBJ2-7
CDR3 protein: CASSLGVRFYEQYF

CDR3 length: 15
V gene: TRBV6-2/TRBV6-3
J gene: TRBJ2-3
CDR3 protein: CASNDGAGEGDTQYF

CDR3 length: 16
V gene: TRBV12-3/TRBV12-4
J gene: TRBJ2-1
CDR3 protein: CASSPPSGRIYNEQFF

CDR3 length: 13
V gene: TRBV20-1
J gene: TRBJ2-7
CDR3 protein: CSAVSGSTYEQYF

CDR3 length: 17
V gene: TRBV7-9
J gene: TRBJ2-1
CDR3 protein: CASSIPLGGSSYNEQFF

CDR3 length: 15
V gene: TRBV12-5
J gene: TRBJ2-3
CDR3 protein: CASGLGDRGADTQYF

CDR3 length: 17
V gene: TRBV5-1
J gene: TRBJ2-3
CDR3 protein: CASSPFHGTSDTDTQYF

CDR3 length: 12
V gene: TRBV29-1
J gene: TRBJ2-3
CDR3 protein: CSVVPGTDTQYF

CDR3 length: 16
V gene: TRBV10-3
J gene: TRBJ2-1
CDR3 protein: CAISLSAGVGYNEQFF

CDR3 length: 15
V gene: TRBV7-9
J gene: TRBJ2-1
CDR3 protein: CASSSIAGSYNEQFF

CDR3 length: 15
V gene: TRBV20-1
J gene: TRBJ2-2
CDR3 protein: CSAPSRGARTGELFF

CDR3 length: 16
V gene: TRBV19
J gene: TRBJ1-6
CDR3 protein: CASKPEMSSYNSPLHF

CDR3 length: 15
V gene: TRBV28
J gene: TRBJ1-2
CDR3 protein: CASSLPITGAYGYTF

CDR3 length: 15
V gene: TRBV12-3/TRBV12-4
J gene: TRBJ1-2
CDR3 protein: CASSLGTGGAYGYTF

CDR3 length: 15
V gene: TRBV18
J gene: TRBJ1-1
CDR3 protein: CASSPPKALNTEAFF

CDR3 length: 15
V gene: TRBV18
J gene: TRBJ1-2
CDR3 protein: CASSPNSEANYGYTF

CDR3 length: 16
V gene: TRBV12-3/TRBV12-4
J gene: TRBJ2-1
CDR3 protein: CASSSPAWTGLDEQFF

CDR3 length: 11
V gene: TRBV12-3/TRBV12-4
J gene: TRBJ1-2
CDR3 protein: CASSPGVGYTF

CDR3 length: 13
V gene: TRBV30
J gene: TRBJ1-1
CDR3 protein: CAWSVNQGTEAFF

CDR3 length: 15
V gene: TRBV5-1
J gene: TRBJ2-2
CDR3 protein: CASSSGQWSNGELFF

CDR3 length: 14
V gene: TRBV7-2
J gene: TRBJ1-1
CDR3 protein: CASSLRDRYTEAFF